The rows below give T cell receptor beta chains drawn from one sample of a study of PD-L1 blockade in urothelial cancer. Clones were sequenced by immunoSEQ multiplex PCR, and TCRdb holds only the in-frame ones, with some missing. Of 50,000 or so clones in the sample, over 75% are singletons; the top ten hold 4% to 5%. The sequences come from PBMCs, collected around atezolizumab (anti-PD-L1) treatment. These TCRs come from a man aged 65 to 85 with urothelial cancer. Each CDR3 is given with its conserved first and last residue. Each record gives: D gene, clone size, J gene, V gene, CDR3 protein, CDR3 DNA. D genes are given only for firm matches. Clone size appears in some rows only: once, few, many, or a class for an expanded clone.

- - TRBJ1-5 TRBV7-9 CASSGRNQPQHF TGTGCCAGCAGCGGGAGAAATCAGCCCCAGCATTTT
TRBD1 - TRBJ2-5 TRBV9 CASSPHLRAGGQETQYF TGTGCCAGCAGCCCACACCTGCGGGCAGGGGGACAAGAGACCCAGTACTTC
TRBD2 once TRBJ2-1 TRBV29-1 CSVVWLAGGEQFF TGCAGCGTTGTGTGGCTAGCGGGAGGTGAGCAGTTCTTC
- - TRBJ1-1 TRBV11-2 CASSLGRVGTEAFF TGTGCCAGCAGCTTAGGCAGGGTGGGCACTGAAGCTTTCTTT
TRBD1 - TRBJ2-5 TRBV5-1 CASREQGAMETQYF TGCGCCAGCAGGGAACAGGGGGCGATGGAGACCCAGTACTTC
TRBD2 - TRBJ2-3 TRBV2 CASSDASGRARLGTQYF TGTGCCAGCAGTGATGCTAGCGGGAGGGCCCGCCTCGGTACGCAGTATTTT
- - TRBJ1-4 TRBV2 CASSPSRGTNEKLFF TGTGCCAGCAGCCCCTCCCGGGGGACTAATGAAAAACTGTTTTTT
TRBD2 - TRBJ2-3 TRBV7-2 CASSPRLAGDGTDTQYF TGTGCCAGCAGCCCGAGACTAGCGGGTGACGGCACAGATACGCAGTATTTT
TRBD2 - TRBJ2-1 TRBV28 CASSLGTSGVNEQFF TGTGCCAGCAGTCTCGGGACTAGCGGGGTCAATGAGCAGTTCTTC
TRBD1 - TRBJ2-7 TRBV11-2 CASSLAQGSFYEQYF TGTGCCAGCAGCTTAGCACAGGGGTCGTTCTACGAGCAGTACTTC
TRBD2 - TRBJ2-3 TRBV13 CASSGGLVTDTQYF TGTGCCAGCAGCGGAGGACTAGTCACAGATACGCAGTATTTT
- - TRBJ1-1 TRBV19 CASAGKGVAEAFF TGTGCCAGTGCCGGGAAGGGAGTTGCTGAAGCTTTCTTT
- - TRBJ2-7 TRBV5-8 CASSLGRGQPFYEQYF TGTGCCAGCAGCTTGGGTCGAGGACAACCCTTTTACGAGCAGTACTTC
- - TRBJ1-1 TRBV29-1 CSVEVGLQGWMNTEAFF TGCAGCGTTGAAGTGGGTCTACAGGGTTGGATGAACACTGAAGCTTTCTTT
- - TRBJ2-2 TRBV5-1 CASSFSQGNTGELFF TGCGCCAGCAGCTTTTCGCAGGGGAACACCGGGGAGCTGTTTTTT
TRBD1 - TRBJ1-2 TRBV6-5 CASSYQPGQIYGYTF TGTGCCAGCAGTTATCAACCGGGACAGATCTATGGCTACACCTTC
TRBD1 - TRBJ2-2 TRBV11-3 CASSPGQGQGSNTGELFF TGTGCCAGCAGCCCCGGGCAAGGACAGGGCTCCAACACCGGGGAGCTGTTTTTT
- - TRBJ1-2 TRBV5-4 CASSSGGFGDGYTF TGTGCCAGCAGCTCCGGAGGGTTCGGAGATGGCTACACCTTC
- once TRBJ2-7 TRBV28 CASSPSGMSSYEQYF TGTGCCAGCAGCCCCTCCGGGATGAGCTCCTACGAGCAGTACTTC
- - TRBJ1-1 TRBV9 CASSATGKVYYMNTEAFF TGTGCCAGCAGCGCCACTGGAAAGGTCTACTACATGAACACTGAAGCTTTCTTT
TRBD2 - TRBJ2-5 TRBV10-2 CASRENGRETQYF TGCGCCAGCAGGGAGAACGGGAGGGAGACCCAGTACTTC
TRBD2 - TRBJ2-1 TRBV7-2 CASSQPVDTSGYNEQFF TGTGCCAGCAGCCAACCAGTGGACACTAGCGGTTACAATGAGCAGTTCTTC
- - TRBJ1-1 TRBV7-9 CASSLLAQGNTEAFF TGTGCCAGCAGCTTATTAGCTCAGGGGAACACTGAAGCTTTCTTT
TRBD2 - TRBJ2-1 TRBV4-2 CASSQDNVRERYNEQFF TGTGCCAGCAGCCAAGATAACGTGCGGGAGCGGTACAATGAGCAGTTCTTC
- - TRBJ2-1 TRBV5-8 CASSPRTAVSSYNEQFF TGTGCCAGCAGCCCTCGGACAGCCGTGAGCTCCTACAATGAGCAGTTCTTC
- - TRBJ1-4 TRBV5-1 CASSLDREEKLFF TGCGCCAGCAGCTTGGACAGGGAAGAAAAACTGTTTTTT
- - TRBJ2-2 TRBV18 CASYPRVPGELFF TGTGCCAGCTACCCTAGAGTCCCCGGGGAGCTGTTTTTT
- - TRBJ2-1 TRBV15 CATSRDPDRNNEQFF TGTGCCACCAGCAGAGATCCGGACAGAAACAATGAGCAGTTCTTC
TRBD1 - TRBJ2-1 TRBV2 CASSYRTGNEQFF TGTGCCAGCAGTTACCGGACAGGGAATGAGCAGTTCTTC
TRBD2 - TRBJ2-1 TRBV9 CASNWPRGSGRAGDEQFF TGTGCCAGCAACTGGCCTCGGGGTAGCGGGAGGGCAGGAGATGAGCAGTTCTTC
- - TRBJ2-1 TRBV4-2 CASSQDYQEGKQFF TGTGCCAGCAGCCAAGATTATCAGGAGGGCAAGCAGTTCTTC
TRBD2 - TRBJ2-7 TRBV14 CASSQHTTSGGSYEQYF TGTGCCAGCAGCCAACACACTACTAGCGGGGGCTCCTACGAGCAGTACTTC
TRBD2 - TRBJ2-7 TRBV27 CASSLRLATPYEQYF TGTGCCAGCAGTTTAAGACTAGCGACGCCCTACGAGCAGTACTTC
TRBD1 - TRBJ2-6 TRBV30 CAWSPRTGISSGANVLTF TGTGCCTGGAGCCCAAGGACAGGTATAAGCTCTGGGGCCAACGTCCTGACTTTC
- - TRBJ2-3 TRBV30 CAWRGDTDTQYF TGTGCCTGGAGAGGGGATACAGATACGCAGTATTTT
- - TRBJ1-5 TRBV19 CASSNGQLGDQPQHF TGTGCCAGTAGTAACGGACAGCTGGGCGATCAGCCCCAGCATTTT
TRBD1 - TRBJ1-4 TRBV6-6 CASSNSRDSNEKLFF TGTGCCAGCAGTAACTCCCGGGACAGTAATGAAAAACTGTTTTTT
- once TRBJ1-1 TRBV18 CASSPYARGESTEAFF TGTGCCAGCTCACCCTACGCTAGAGGAGAGAGCACTGAAGCTTTCTTT
- - TRBJ1-4 TRBV2 CASTGSTNEKLFF TGTGCCAGCACCGGGTCGACTAATGAAAAACTGTTTTTT
TRBD1 - TRBJ1-2 TRBV15 CATSSDRGYGYTF TGTGCCACCAGCAGTGACAGGGGCTATGGCTACACCTTC
- - TRBJ1-2 TRBV2 CASSETGRRGNGYTF TGTGCCAGCAGTGAAACGGGGAGGAGAGGGAATGGCTACACCTTC
TRBD1 - TRBJ1-4 TRBV18 CASSPETGVLNEKLFF TGTGCCAGCTCACCGGAGACAGGGGTCCTTAATGAAAAACTGTTTTTT
TRBD1 - TRBJ2-7 TRBV15 CATSAGPGQDNYEQYF TGTGCCACCAGCGCCGGACCGGGACAGGACAACTACGAGCAGTACTTC
TRBD2 - TRBJ2-1 TRBV10-1 CASSLQAGGLKDEQFF TGCGCCAGCAGCTTGCAAGCGGGGGGTTTAAAGGATGAGCAGTTCTTC